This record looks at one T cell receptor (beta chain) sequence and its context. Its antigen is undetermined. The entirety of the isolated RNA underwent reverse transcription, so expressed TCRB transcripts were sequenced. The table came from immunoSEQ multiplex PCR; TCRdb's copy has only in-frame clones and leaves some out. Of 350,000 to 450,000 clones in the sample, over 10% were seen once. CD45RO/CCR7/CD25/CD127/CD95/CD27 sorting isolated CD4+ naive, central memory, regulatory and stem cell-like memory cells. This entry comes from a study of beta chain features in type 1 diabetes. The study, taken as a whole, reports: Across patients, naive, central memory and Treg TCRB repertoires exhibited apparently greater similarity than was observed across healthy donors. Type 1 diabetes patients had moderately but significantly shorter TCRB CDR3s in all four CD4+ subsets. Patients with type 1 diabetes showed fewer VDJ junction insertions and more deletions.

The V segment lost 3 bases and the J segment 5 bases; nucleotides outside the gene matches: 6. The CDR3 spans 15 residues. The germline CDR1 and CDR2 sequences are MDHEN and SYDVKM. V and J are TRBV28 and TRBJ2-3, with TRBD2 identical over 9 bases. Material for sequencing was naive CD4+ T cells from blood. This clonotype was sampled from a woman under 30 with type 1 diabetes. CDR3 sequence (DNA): TGTGCCAGCAGTTTTGTAGCGGGAGAGGGAGATACGCAGTATTTT. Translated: CASSFVAGEGDTQYF.